The 3 T cell receptor beta chains below were found in one sample sequenced in a study of T-cell reconstitution after alpha-beta-depleted transplantation in children. As it was prepared, the TCRbeta library received unique molecular identifiers. A single record per CDR3 protein comes from TCRdb applying MiXCR to the PCR reads. The sample yields about 120,000 distinct CDR3 sequences, roughly 24% seen once. Sequenced here: PBMCs, mostly from graft donor cells, sampled 180 days after TCRalphabeta/CD19-depleted stem cell transplant. The receptors stem from a male patient between 2 and 10 years old who had a stem cell transplant for chronic granulomatous disease, so the T cells may come from the graft donor.

This clonotype has just one count. V usage is TRBV11-2 and J usage is TRBJ2-5; D assignment may be TRBD1 or TRBD2 (5 bases each). CDR3 length: 14 amino acids. Looked up from germline, CDR1 is SGHAT and CDR2 is FQNNGV. V was pared by 1 base and J by 4 bases, with 10 bases between. Here the CDR3 reads CASSLGSGLETQYF. As DNA, the CDR3 is TGTGCCAGCAGCTTAGGATCGGGGCTAGAGACCCAGTACTTC.

The chain carries TRBV5-6 and TRBJ2-1; unclear D gene. Germline CDR1 is SGHDT and CDR2 is YYEEEE. This CDR3 comprises 16 residues. The ends were cut back, 5 bases at V and 4 bases at J, with 19 bases in the middle. CDR3 bases: TGTGCCAGCAGGTGGGGAACGTATTCCCCTTACAATGAGCAGTTCTTC. Translated, it gives CASRWGTYSPYNEQFF.

The chain employs TRBV4-2 and TRBJ2-3; 9 positions match TRBD2. Germline CDR1 LGHNA, CDR2 YNFKEQ. CDR3 size: 16 residues. With 4 bases clipped from V and 2 bases from J, the junction kept 7 bases outside the gene matches. CDR3: CASSRREGGNTDTQYF. CDR3 bases: TGTGCCAGCAGCCGGCGGGAGGGCGGCAACACAGATACGCAGTATTTT.